The entry that follows covers one T cell receptor (beta chain) sequence. Its target is not known. This CDR3 is 13 amino acids long. Between the trimmed V and J ends, which lost 3 bases and 0 bases, there was a span of 5 bases. These data are taken from a study of T cell responses to AZD1222 COVID-19 vaccine. Study details: It was second doses at about 4 or about 12 weeks that were pooled. General study findings and limits: It should be noted that donors were predominantly white British and more often female, and clonal diversity was possibly underestimated.

Clones were sequenced by immunoSEQ multiplex PCR, and TCRdb holds only the in-frame ones, with some missing. In the table there are 130,000 to 150,000 clones, approximately 92% of which are singletons. The chain is built from TRBV23-1 and TRBJ1-1; D not certain. TRBV23-1 is given ORF status, its function remaining uncertain. The receptor comes from an adult in good health. This specimen was peripheral blood, taken on day 0 of AZD1222 vaccination. The CDR3 DNA is TGCGCCAGCAGTCAGACGGTGAACACTGAAGCTTTCTTT. Translated: CASSQTVNTEAFF.